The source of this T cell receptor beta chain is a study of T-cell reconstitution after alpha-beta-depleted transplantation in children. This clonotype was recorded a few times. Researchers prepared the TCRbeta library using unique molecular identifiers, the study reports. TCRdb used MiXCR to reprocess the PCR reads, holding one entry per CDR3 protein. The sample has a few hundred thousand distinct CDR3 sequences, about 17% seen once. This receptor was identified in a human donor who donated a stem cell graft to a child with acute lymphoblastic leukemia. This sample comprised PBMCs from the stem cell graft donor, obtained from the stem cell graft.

The CDR3 nucleotides are TGTGCCAGCAGTTTATCCGACAGGGACCCAGAGACCCAGTACTTC. Its protein product is CASSLSDRDPETQYF. The J gene is TRBJ2-5, the V gene TRBV12-3 or TRBV12-4; 7 bases match TRBD1. V trimming: 2 bases; J trimming: 4 bases; junction bases outside the gene matches: 7. This CDR3 comprises 15 residues.